The 10 T cell receptor beta chains presented below share a single source sample, sequenced in a study of blood T cell repertoires in COVID-19. Only in-frame clones appear in the TCRdb table, and some are missing; sequencing was by immunoSEQ multiplex PCR. The sample includes about 200,000 clones, about 80% of them seen just once. Input material: peripheral blood. The receptors stem from a woman aged 40 to 50 with active or convalescent COVID-19.

The gene calls are TRBV19 and TRBJ1-1; 8 bases are shared with TRBD1. The germline V gene has CDR1 LNHDA and CDR2 SQIVND (reference sequence). With 5 bases clipped from V and 1 base from J, the junction kept 6 bases outside the gene matches. This CDR3 has 15 residues. CDR3 region: CASSPGDRPNTEAFF. DNA of the CDR3: TGTGCCAGTAGTCCCGGGGACAGGCCGAACACTGAAGCTTTCTTT.

In this sample, this clone turned up a few times. This chain connects TRBV11-3 to TRBJ2-1; 11 bases agree with TRBD2. Germline V lookup: CDR1 SGHNT, CDR2 YENEEA. Unmatched junction bases numbered 1, after V lost 0 bases and J lost 6 bases. The CDR3 length is 15 residues. The CDR3 protein is CASSLDSGRANEQFF. CDR3 nucleotide sequence: TGTGCCAGCAGCTTAGATAGCGGGAGGGCCAATGAGCAGTTCTTC.

The DNA for the CDR3 is TGTGCCAGCAGCTTTGCTAGCGGGGGACTGAATGAGCAGTTCTTC. This translates into CASSFASGGLNEQFF. This chain connects TRBV7-9 to TRBJ2-1, with 10 bases identical to TRBD2. The CDR3 has 15 amino acids. Germline V lookup: CDR1 SEHNR, CDR2 FQNEAQ (reference sequence). V shed 3 bases and J 7 bases; nucleotides not matched to a gene: 6.

This chain connects TRBV3-1 (or the pseudogene TRBV3-2) to TRBJ1-1; no clear D. The CDR3 runs 13 residues. Trimming shortened V by 7 bases and J by 1 base, and 10 bases separated the two germline ends. Germline lookup yields CDR1 LGHDT and CDR2 YNNKEL (reference sequence). The chain's CDR3 is CASTQASNTEAFF. CDR3 bases: TGTGCCAGCACCCAGGCTTCGAACACTGAAGCTTTCTTT.

This clone was found once. This chain connects TRBV28 to TRBJ1-2, with 7 bases identical to TRBD1. The V segment lost 5 bases and the J segment 6 bases; nucleotides outside the gene matches: 6. The CDR3 contains 13 residues. The germline CDR1 and CDR2 sequences are MDHEN and SYDVKM. The CDR3 DNA is TGTGCCAGCAGTCAGACAGGGTCGGATGGCTACACCTTC. Amino acid sequence: CASSQTGSDGYTF.

In nucleotides, the CDR3 is TGTGCCAGCAGCATTGGCCTAGCGCTTTGGAATGAGCAGTTCTTC. Translating gives CASSIGLALWNEQFF. The chain joins TRBV11-3 to TRBJ2-1; the D gene is possibly TRBD2 (6 bases). Trimming took 5 bases from V and 7 from J, leaving 18 bases between them. The CDR3 is made up of 15 amino acids. Germline V CDR1 and CDR2: SGHNT, YENEEA.

The chain has TRBV7-9 and TRBJ1-2; no clear D gene. V lost 4 bases, J lost 3 bases, and 15 bases lay in between. Germline CDR1 and CDR2: SEHNR and FQNEAQ (reference sequence). The CDR3 runs 15 residues. The CDR3 reads CASSSPPGVYYGYTF. In nucleotides, the CDR3 is TGTGCCAGCAGCTCTCCCCCCGGGGTTTACTATGGCTACACCTTC.

This sequence joins TRBV7-8 and TRBJ2-3; 8 positions agree with TRBD2. J lost 0 bases, V lost 1 base, and 6 bases had no gene match. The CDR3 spans 17 residues. The germline V gene encodes CDR1 SGHVS and CDR2 FQNEAQ. This CDR3 reads CASSLVEASGSTDTQYF. DNA for the CDR3: TGTGCCAGCAGCTTAGTAGAGGCTAGCGGGAGCACAGATACGCAGTATTTT.

The chain employs TRBV28 and TRBJ1-5; D perhaps matches TRBD1 (5 bases). This CDR3 region has 16 residues. Germline V gene data show CDR1 as MDHEN and CDR2 as SYDVKM. Trimming left V 6 bases short and J 1 base short, with 16 bases between. DNA of the CDR3: TGTGCCAGCAGGCACTCCGGGGGTAGAAGCAATCAGCCCCAGCATTTT. This encodes CASRHSGGRSNQPQHF. The full variable domain, in which reference TRBV28 and TRBJ1-5 provide the parts outside the CDR3, is DVKVTQSSRYLVKRTGEKVFLECVQDMDHENMFWYRQDPGLGLRLIYFSYDVKMKEKGDIPEGYSVSREKKERFSLILESASTNQTSMYLCASRHSGGRSNQPQHFGDGTRLSIL.

This clone has only one observation. One end of the junction varies from germline; a read error may be responsible. The rearrangement links TRBV6-2 or TRBV6-3 to TRBJ2-3; D remains ambiguous. The CDR3 sequence is 11 residues long. Germline V CDR1 and CDR2: MNHEY, SVGEGT. The CDR3 is CASSITNTQYF. The CDR3 DNA follows: TGTGCCAGCAGCATCACAAATACGCAGTATTTT.